Listed below are T cell receptor beta chains from one sample, sequenced in a study of T cell responses to AZD1222 COVID-19 vaccine. Only in-frame clones appear in the TCRdb table, and some are missing; sequencing was by immunoSEQ multiplex PCR. The table has 130,000 to 150,000 clones, 92% seen once. Source: peripheral blood, taken on day 0 of AZD1222 vaccination. The receptors shown here come from an adult in good health. Each CDR3 is given with its conserved first and last residue. D genes are given only for firm matches. Not every row has a clone size; where given, it reads once, few, many or a size class.

size	D	V	J	CDR3	DNA
.	.	TRBV19	TRBJ1-2	CASSISRPGGYTF	TGTGCCAGTAGTATATCCCGGCCAGGGGGCTACACCTTC
.	.	TRBV7-2	TRBJ1-6	CASSLARPPNSPLHF	TGTGCCAGCAGCTTAGCAAGGCCTCCTAATTCACCCCTCCACTTT
few	TRBD1	TRBV10-3	TRBJ2-2	CATRQGGSGELFF	TGTGCCACCCGACAGGGGGGAAGCGGGGAGCTGTTTTTT
.	TRBD1	TRBV7-8	TRBJ1-1	CASSLDTGGNTEAFF	TGTGCCAGCAGCTTGGACACAGGGGGAAACACTGAAGCTTTCTTT
once	.	TRBV5-4	TRBJ1-1	CASSIGVENTEAFF	TGTGCCAGCAGCATAGGGGTGGAGAACACTGAAGCTTTCTTT
.	TRBD1	TRBV25-1	TRBJ1-2	CASRGQENYGYTF	TGTGCCAGCAGGGGACAGGAAAACTATGGCTACACCTTC
.	.	TRBV18	TRBJ1-6	CASSPGLQGTNSPLHF	TGTGCCAGCTCACCCGGATTACAGGGCACCAATTCACCCCTCCACTTT
.	TRBD2	TRBV5-1	TRBJ2-3	CASSTGLVIKDTQYF	TGCGCCAGCAGCACAGGACTAGTTATTAAGGATACGCAGTATTTT
once	.	TRBV5-1	TRBJ1-2	CASSPDGVEDYGYTF	TGCGCCAGCAGTCCGGACGGCGTCGAAGACTATGGCTACACCTTC
once	TRBD1	TRBV7-2	TRBJ2-7	CASSLRGTGGRYEQYF	TGTGCCAGCAGCCTCCGAGGGACAGGGGGACGCTACGAGCAGTACTTC
.	.	TRBV4-3	TRBJ2-7	CASSQDRAYEQYF	TGCGCCAGCAGCCAAGATCGGGCTTACGAGCAGTACTTC
.	TRBD2	TRBV25-1	TRBJ2-2	CALGRDTGELFF	TGTGCCTTGGGGAGGGACACCGGGGAGCTGTTTTTT
.	.	TRBV9	TRBJ2-3	CASSPSTDTQYF	TGTGCCAGCAGCCCGAGCACAGATACGCAGTATTTT
once	TRBD2	TRBV6-2/TRBV6-3	TRBJ2-5	CASRPTSGRMQETQYF	TGTGCCAGCAGACCTACTAGCGGGCGGATGCAAGAGACCCAGTACTTC
.	TRBD1	TRBV2	TRBJ1-1	CASSFADRSIGFF	TGTGCCAGCAGTTTCGCGGACAGGTCTATAGGTTTCTTT
.	.	TRBV28	TRBJ1-6	CASSLPRGPLHF	TGTGCCAGCAGTTTACCCCGGGGACCCCTCCACTTT
.	.	TRBV7-9	TRBJ2-5	CASSIEARETQYF	TGTGCCAGCAGCATCGAGGCCAGGGAGACCCAGTACTTC
.	TRBD1	TRBV11-3	TRBJ2-2	CASSLGRWDRVGTGELFF	TGTGCCAGCAGCTTAGGGAGATGGGACAGGGTCGGCACCGGGGAGCTGTTTTTT
.	TRBD2	TRBV4-3	TRBJ2-5	CASSQDSSGGGETQYF	TGCGCCAGCAGCCAAGATTCTAGCGGGGGGGGAGAGACCCAGTACTTC
.	TRBD2	TRBV12-3/TRBV12-4	TRBJ2-1	CASLLAPYNEQFF	TGTGCCAGTTTACTAGCGCCATACAATGAGCAGTTCTTC
.	.	TRBV11-2	TRBJ2-1	CASSPTYNEQFF	TGTGCCAGCAGCCCCACCTACAATGAGCAGTTCTTC
.	.	TRBV5-1	TRBJ2-6	CASSLEGYSSGANVLTF	TGCGCCAGCAGCTTGGAGGGCTATAGCTCTGGGGCCAACGTCCTGACTTTC
.	TRBD1	TRBV5-1	TRBJ2-3	CASSPGSGQPTDTQYF	TGCGCCAGCAGCCCCGGGTCGGGACAGCCCACAGATACGCAGTATTTT
.	.	TRBV6-2/TRBV6-3	TRBJ2-7	CASSFHRVVDRGGEQYF	TGTGCCAGCAGTTTTCACCGGGTCGTCGACAGGGGAGGGGAGCAGTACTTC
.	.	TRBV4-1	TRBJ1-5	CASSQADSYSNQPQHF	TGCGCCAGCAGCCAAGCGGACAGCTATAGCAATCAGCCCCAGCATTTT
.	.	TRBV6-2/TRBV6-3	TRBJ2-1	CASSYSGSHEQFF	TGTGCCAGCAGTTACTCTGGGTCCCATGAGCAGTTCTTC
.	TRBD2	TRBV11-2	TRBJ2-7	CASSLEGLAGFEQYF	TGTGCCAGCAGCTTAGAAGGACTAGCGGGGTTTGAGCAGTACTTC
.	.	TRBV19	TRBJ2-5	CACSPGLGALWTQYF	TGTGCCTGTAGTCCGGGACTCGGGGCTTTGTGGACCCAGTACTTC
.	TRBD2	TRBV3-1/TRBV3-2	TRBJ2-2	CASSQGGGVTGELFF	TGTGCCAGCAGCCAAGGCGGGGGGGTCACCGGGGAGCTGTTTTTT
.	.	TRBV28	TRBJ1-1	CASSSPSPGDTEAFF	TGTGCCAGCAGTTCCCCGTCCCCCGGGGACACTGAAGCTTTCTTT